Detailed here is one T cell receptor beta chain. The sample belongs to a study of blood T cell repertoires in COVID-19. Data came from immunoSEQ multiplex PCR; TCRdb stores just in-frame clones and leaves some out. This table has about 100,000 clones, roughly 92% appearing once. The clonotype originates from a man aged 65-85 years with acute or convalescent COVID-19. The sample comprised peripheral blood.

This CDR3 reads CASSAKGAGKTDTQYF. The CDR3 coding sequence is TGTGCCAGCAGTGCAAAGGGAGCGGGCAAGACAGATACGCAGTATTTT. The chain couples TRBV25-1 to TRBJ2-3; TRBD2 might be the D (6 bases). The CDR3 contains 16 residues. V was trimmed by 4 bases and J by 3 bases, leaving 17 bases between them. Germline CDR1 reads MGHDK; CDR2 reads SYGVNS.